This entry features one T cell receptor beta chain sequence. This record comes from a study of blood T cell repertoires in COVID-19. The length of the CDR3 is 15 residues. The germline gives CDR1 MNHEY, CDR2 SVGAGI. V gave up 0 bases and J gave up 6 bases, with 11 bases separating them. Assay: immunoSEQ multiplex PCR; the TCRdb copy retains only in-frame clones and omits some. The repertoire holds some 150,000 clones, with roughly 84% as singletons. V and J are TRBV6-5 and TRBJ2-2; the D is unclear. This TCR was recovered from a woman aged 45 to 65 who had been exposed to COVID-19. The sequenced material came from PBMCs or T cells enriched from blood (not recorded which). The CDR3 sequence: CASSYSVEGAGELFF. CDR3 nucleotide sequence: TGTGCCAGCAGTTACTCGGTAGAAGGAGCCGGGGAGCTGTTTTTT.